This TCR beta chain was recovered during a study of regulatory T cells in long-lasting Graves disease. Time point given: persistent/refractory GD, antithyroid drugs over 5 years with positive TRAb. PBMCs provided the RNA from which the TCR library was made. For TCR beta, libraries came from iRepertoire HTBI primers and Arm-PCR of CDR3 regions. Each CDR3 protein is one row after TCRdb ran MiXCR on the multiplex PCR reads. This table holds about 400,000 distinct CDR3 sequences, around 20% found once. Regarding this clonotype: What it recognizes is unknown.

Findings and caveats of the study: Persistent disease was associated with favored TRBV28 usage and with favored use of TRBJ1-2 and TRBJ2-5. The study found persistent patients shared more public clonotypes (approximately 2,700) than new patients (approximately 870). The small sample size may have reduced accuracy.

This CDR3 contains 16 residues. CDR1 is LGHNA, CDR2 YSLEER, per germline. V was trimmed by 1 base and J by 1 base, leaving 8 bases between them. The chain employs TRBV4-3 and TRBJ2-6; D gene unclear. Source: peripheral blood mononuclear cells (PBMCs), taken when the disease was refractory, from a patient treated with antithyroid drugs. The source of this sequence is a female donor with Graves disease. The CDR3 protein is CASSQAPRSGANVLTF. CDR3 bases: TGCGCCAGCAGCCAAGCCCCCCGGTCTGGGGCCAACGTCCTGACTTTC.